This TCR beta chain comes out of a study of blood T cells in healthy people across ages. Study-wide results and limits: Naive and antigen-experienced cells were not separated, limiting conclusive comparison.

A note on this clonotype: Its antigen remains unknown.

Donors each provided ten milliliters of peripheral blood. For the second PCR, which ran for about 6 to 12 cycles, a sample-barcoded 5' primer and a J-beta primer mix were used. MiXCR, applied by TCRdb to the 5' RACE reads, yields one record per CDR3 protein. Of some 1.7 million distinct CDR3 sequences in the sample, approximately 30% were seen once. V was trimmed by 2 bases and J by 2 bases, leaving 10 bases between them. Germline V gene data show CDR1 as MDHEN and CDR2 as SYDVKM. This CDR3 spans 16 amino acids. The source of this sequence is a woman between 25 and 40 years old in good health. This chain joins TRBV28 and TRBJ2-6, with D unresolved. The specimen sequenced was blood. The CDR3 reads CASSLRLTPGANVLTF. DNA for the CDR3: TGTGCCAGCAGTTTACGCCTGACCCCTGGGGCCAACGTCCTGACTTTC.